These T cell receptor beta chains were read from a single sample in a study of identical twins. TCRdb called the 5' RACE reads again in MiXCR, with one record for every CDR3 protein. The sample includes some 790,000 distinct CDR3 sequences, approximately 18% seen only once; the top ten take around 13%. The sample was also reused in another study, on T cells expressing NK-cell markers.

The material sequenced was PBMCs. The receptors come from a woman under 30 in good health. Each CDR3 is given with its conserved first and last residue. The D gene is left open where the match is weak. Only some rows state a clone size, as once, few, many or a class for expanded clones.

j_gene | d_gene | abundance | v_gene | CDR3aa | CDR3nt
TRBJ2-1 | TRBD2 | many | TRBV12-3/TRBV12-4 | CASSQGLGYNEQFF | TGTGCCAGCAGTCAGGGACTAGGGTACAATGAGCAGTTCTTC
TRBJ1-2 | . | once | TRBV12-3/TRBV12-4 | CASTQRQPGGYTF | TGTGCCAGCACCCAGAGGCAGCCCGGGGGCTACACCTTC
TRBJ2-6 | TRBD1 | few | TRBV11-3 | CASILTGVGANVLTF | TGTGCCAGCATCCTCACAGGGGTCGGGGCCAACGTCCTGACTTTC
TRBJ2-7 | TRBD2 | many | TRBV20-1 | CSARLAGGLYEQYF | TGCAGTGCTAGACTAGCGGGAGGACTTTACGAGCAGTACTTC
TRBJ2-3 | . | . | TRBV5-1 | CASSLAPPRTDTQYF | TGCGCCAGCAGCTTGGCCCCTCCTCGCACAGATACGCAGTATTTT
TRBJ2-6 | TRBD1 | few | TRBV9 | CASRDRDHGANVLTF | TGTGCCAGCAGGGACAGGGATCATGGGGCCAACGTCCTGACTTTC
TRBJ2-1 | TRBD2 | . | TRBV4-3 | CASSHPGLAGGFEQFF | TGCGCCAGCAGCCATCCGGGACTAGCGGGAGGGTTTGAGCAGTTCTTC
TRBJ2-7 | . | . | TRBV4-1 | CASSQGKPGAYEQYF | TGCGCCAGCAGCCAAGGGAAACCAGGAGCCTACGAGCAGTACTTC
TRBJ1-2 | . | . | TRBV7-2 | CASSYGNQYGYTF | TGTGCCAGCAGCTACGGCAACCAGTATGGCTACACCTTC
TRBJ2-2 | . | few | TRBV6-5 | CASSYSTRSGELFF | TGTGCCAGCAGTTACTCGACCAGAAGCGGGGAGCTGTTTTTT
TRBJ1-2 | TRBD1 | . | TRBV20-1 | CSAHGTGGYGYTF | TGCAGTGCACATGGGACAGGGGGCTATGGCTACACCTTC
TRBJ2-7 | . | few | TRBV30 | CAWSSSDWGYEQYF | TGTGCCTGGAGTTCTTCGGACTGGGGCTACGAGCAGTACTTC
TRBJ1-6 | . | . | TRBV21-1 | CASSKDSGGRSPLHF | TGTGCCAGCAGCAAAGACTCGGGGGGGAGGTCACCCCTCCACTTT
TRBJ1-1 | . | . | TRBV5-5 | CAMGLGQFLTAFF | TGTGCCATGGGCCTCGGACAGTTCCTAACGGCTTTCTTT
TRBJ2-3 | . | . | TRBV6-5 | CASSYSTATGTDTQYF | TGTGCCAGCAGTTACTCGACGGCCACGGGCACAGATACGCAGTATTTT
TRBJ1-1 | . | few | TRBV6-5 | CASSSDGTLFNTEAFF | TGTGCCAGCAGTTCAGACGGGACACTATTTAACACTGAAGCTTTCTTT
TRBJ2-1 | . | . | TRBV7-2 | CASSPILGSYNEQFF | TGTGCCAGCAGCCCAATACTGGGCTCCTACAATGAGCAGTTCTTC
TRBJ1-5 | . | few | TRBV29-1 | CSEYYCPPGNQPQHF | .
TRBJ1-1 | TRBD1 | few | TRBV20-1 | CSAPPVNLGQNQAFF | TGCAGTGCCCCCCCGGTCAACCTGGGACAGAACCAAGCTTTCTTT
TRBJ2-1 | TRBD2 | . | TRBV29-1 | CSVLGTSRTYNEQFF | TGCAGCGTCCTGGGGACTAGCAGAACCTACAATGAGCAGTTCTTC
TRBJ2-2 | . | . | TRBV5-1 | CASSPAKMAGELFF | TGCGCCAGCAGCCCGGCCAAAATGGCCGGGGAGCTGTTTTTT
TRBJ2-1 | . | . | TRBV5-1 | CASSPLGESSYNEQFF | TGCGCCAGCAGTCCCCTAGGGGAGAGCTCCTACAATGAGCAGTTCTTC
TRBJ1-1 | . | few | TRBV12-3/TRBV12-4 | CASSNTGTIAAFF | TGTGCCAGCAGTAACACCGGGACGATAGCGGCTTTCTTT
TRBJ1-1 | TRBD1 | . | TRBV5-1 | CASSLEGRGLTEAFF | TGCGCCAGCAGCTTGGAGGGCAGGGGGCTGACTGAAGCTTTCTTT
TRBJ2-7 | . | . | TRBV7-2 | CASSLVGQTYEQYF | TGTGCCAGCAGCTTGGTGGGGCAAACCTACGAGCAGTACTTC
TRBJ1-6 | . | . | TRBV6-1 | CASSPLRDSPLHF | TGTGCCAGCAGCCCTCTGAGGGATTCACCCCTCCACTTT
TRBJ2-1 | TRBD2 | . | TRBV20-1 | CSATWTSGTHNEQFF | TGCAGTGCTACCTGGACTAGCGGGACTCACAATGAGCAGTTCTTC
TRBJ1-5 | TRBD1 | . | TRBV2 | CASSALGQGGQPQHF | TGTGCCAGCAGCGCCTTAGGACAGGGCGGACAGCCCCAGCATTTT
TRBJ2-7 | TRBD1 | . | TRBV5-1 | CASSGDRGREQYF | TGCGCCAGCAGCGGGGACAGGGGTCGCGAGCAGTACTTC
TRBJ2-3 | TRBD1 | . | TRBV29-1 | CSVAWGQGGTDTQYF | TGCAGCGTGGCCTGGGGACAGGGTGGCACAGATACGCAGTATTTT
TRBJ1-1 | TRBD1 | few | TRBV20-1 | CSAWTGGDTEAFF | TGCAGTGCTTGGACAGGGGGGGACACTGAAGCTTTCTTT
TRBJ2-7 | . | . | TRBV6-1 | CASAETTNWAPYEQYF | TGTGCCAGCGCGGAAACGACCAACTGGGCCCCCTACGAGCAGTACTTC
TRBJ2-7 | TRBD2 | once | TRBV11-2 | CASSSGLAVPPYAYEQYF | TGTGCCAGCAGCTCGGGACTAGCGGTACCTCCATACGCCTACGAGCAGTACTTC
TRBJ1-2 | . | many | TRBV6-5 | CASSYEKGAYGYTF | TGTGCCAGCAGTTATGAGAAGGGAGCCTATGGCTACACCTTC
TRBJ2-5 | TRBD2 | many | TRBV29-1 | CSVFESGSETQYF | TGCAGCGTTTTCGAGAGCGGGAGCGAGACCCAGTACTTC
TRBJ2-3 | . | . | TRBV7-9 | CASSASLGGTDTQYF | TGTGCCAGCAGCGCCTCCTTGGGGGGCACAGATACGCAGTATTTT
TRBJ2-7 | . | . | TRBV5-4 | CASSLEPGKRGEQYF | TGTGCCAGCAGCTTGGAGCCAGGTAAACGGGGCGAGCAGTACTTC
TRBJ2-7 | . | . | TRBV20-1 | CSASKEQYF | TGCAGTGCTAGTAAGGAGCAGTACTTC
TRBJ2-3 | . | . | TRBV5-1 | CASSARGHGTDTQYF | TGCGCCAGCAGCGCCCGGGGGCATGGCACAGATACGCAGTATTTT